This TCR beta chain was profiled in a study of control samples from healthy donors and cancer patients. Profiling relied on immunoSEQ multiplex PCR, and the TCRdb table lists in-frame clones only, not all of them. The sample has approximately 130,000 clones, around 86% seen once. Trimming took 2 bases from V and 8 from J, leaving 7 bases between them. CDR3 length equals 13 residues. The V gene's germline CDR1 is SGHTA and CDR2 FQGTGA. The specimen sequenced was blood. The sequence was obtained from a middle-aged man in good health. The V call is TRBV7-3, the J call TRBJ1-6; D uncertain. Written as DNA, the CDR3 is TGTGCCAGCAGCTTATTCCAAGATTCACCCCTCCACTTT. Residues: CASSLFQDSPLHF.